This T cell receptor beta chain was sequenced during a study of Graves' ophthalmopathy and Graves' hyperthyroidism. Beta-chain TCR CDR3 regions were amplified from RNA transcripts. First-round RT-PCR used HTBI primers; second-round multiplex PCR followed. A single record per CDR3 protein comes from TCRdb applying MiXCR to the multiplex PCR reads. The data contain 600,000 to 650,000 distinct CDR3 sequences, approximately 22% of them singletons. This CDR3 region has 16 residues. V dropped 1 base and J dropped 5; count of bases not matched to a gene: 9. Germline CDR1 is KGHDR and CDR2 is SFDVKD. Isolation of PBMCs was performed using 9 to 10 ml of fresh peripheral blood.

The genes are TRBV24-1 and TRBJ2-7; 8 bases agree with TRBD2. The sample was peripheral blood. This receptor was taken from a young woman with stable Graves' hyperthyroidism. Some clones in this sample may be carry-over from other donors' samples. CDR3 bases: TGTGCCACCAGTGATTTCGGGCGGGGGGTGCACAACGAGCAGTACTTC. It encodes CATSDFGRGVHNEQYF.